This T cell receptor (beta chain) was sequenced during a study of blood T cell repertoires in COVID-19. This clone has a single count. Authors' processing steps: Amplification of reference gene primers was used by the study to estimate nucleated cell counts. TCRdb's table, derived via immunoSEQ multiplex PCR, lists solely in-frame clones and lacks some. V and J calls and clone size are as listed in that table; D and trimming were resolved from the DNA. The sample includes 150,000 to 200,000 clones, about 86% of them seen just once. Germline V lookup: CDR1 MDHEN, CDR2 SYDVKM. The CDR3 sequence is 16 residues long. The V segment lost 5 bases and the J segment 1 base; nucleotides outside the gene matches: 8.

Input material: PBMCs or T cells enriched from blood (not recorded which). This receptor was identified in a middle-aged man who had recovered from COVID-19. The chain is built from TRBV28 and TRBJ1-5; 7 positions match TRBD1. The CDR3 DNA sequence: TGTGCCAGCAGTCCTACAGGGGACGGGAGCAATCAGCCCCAGCATTTT. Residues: CASSPTGDGSNQPQHF.